Below are 31 T cell receptor beta chains sequenced from a single sample in a study of T cell responses to AZD1222 COVID-19 vaccine. The method was immunoSEQ multiplex PCR; TCRdb's version includes in-frame clones alone and lacks a portion of them. The top ten hold approximately 3.7% of the sample, which has some 200,000 clones, approximately 89% seen once. Material: peripheral blood, obtained 28 days after the second AZD1222 dose. All receptors derive from an adult who received the AZD1222 COVID-19 vaccine.

V is TRBV28 and J is TRBJ1-6; no definite D call. The ends were cut back, 5 bases at V and 7 bases at J, with 12 bases in the middle. CDR1 and CDR2 from the germline V gene are MDHEN and SYDVKM. This CDR3 contains 14 residues. The DNA for the CDR3 is TGTGCCAGCAGTGGACGACGGTTCAATTCACCCCTCCACTTT. It encodes CASSGRRFNSPLHF.

This sequence joins TRBV6-2 or TRBV6-3 and TRBJ1-1, with unresolved D. Germline V gene sequence: CDR1 MNHEY, CDR2 SVGEGT. The CDR3 extends over 13 amino acids. V was trimmed by 5 bases and J by 2 bases, leaving 9 bases between them. The CDR3 DNA reads as TGTGCCAGCAGTCCGGGTTACAACACTGAAGCTTTCTTT. It is translated as CASSPGYNTEAFF.

This clone turned up a few times. V usage is TRBV15 and J usage is TRBJ1-3; weak D call: TRBD1 (5 bases). CDR3 size: 17 residues. Germline-derived CDR1 and CDR2 are LNHNV and YYDKDF (reference sequence). V was pared by 8 bases and J by 0 bases, with 20 bases between. The CDR3 DNA sequence: TGTGCCACCCAACACGGGAGGGGATCGATCTCTGGAAACACCATATATTTT. Amino acids: CATQHGRGSISGNTIYF.

The CDR3 DNA reads as TGTGCCAGCACTGGACAGACCAGGGCTGGCTACACCTTC. This translates into CASTGQTRAGYTF. The chain joins TRBV2 to TRBJ1-2; D might be TRBD1 (6 bases). V was clipped by 7 bases and J by 7 bases, with 16 bases between them. The CDR3 consists of 13 residues. From germline, CDR1 is SNHLY and CDR2 FYNNEI.

The rearrangement uses TRBV5-1 and TRBJ1-1; 7 bases line up with TRBD1. With 0 bases clipped from V and 11 bases from J, the junction kept 7 bases outside the gene matches. The CDR3 sequence is 13 residues long. Germline V gene data show CDR1 as SGHRS and CDR2 as YFSETQ. The CDR3 region is CASSLVQGGHAFF. The CDR3 DNA reads TGCGCCAGCAGCTTGGTTCAGGGGGGTCACGCTTTCTTT.

The chain combines TRBV7-2 with TRBJ2-7; 8 bases align to TRBD2. The CDR3 is made up of 18 amino acids. The germline gives CDR1 SGHTA, CDR2 FQGNSA. V shed 1 base, J shed 3 bases, and the junction held 14 bases outside the gene matches. The CDR3 nucleotides read TGTGCCAGCAGCTTAGAATCAGCCGCAGCGGGAGCATTCTACGAGCAGTACTTC. As protein: CASSLESAAAGAFYEQYF.

There are a few counts of this clone. CDR3 loop: CASSPSGPKGIQYF. CDR3 nucleotides: TGTGCCAGCAGCCCCTCAGGGCCCAAAGGCATTCAGTACTTC. The rearrangement links TRBV11-2 to TRBJ2-4, with D possibly matching TRBD1 (5 bases). The CDR3 runs to 14 residues. Germline CDR1 is SGHAT and CDR2 is FQNNGV. V was clipped by 5 bases and J by 9 bases, with 17 bases between them.

V usage is TRBV30 and J usage is TRBJ2-1; TRBD1 might be the D (5 bases). Looked up from germline, CDR1 is GTSNPN and CDR2 is SVGIG (reference sequence). This CDR3 is built from 13 residues. V lost 0 bases and J lost 9, with 12 bases in between. CDR3: CAWSVGWQGEQFF. In DNA, the CDR3 is TGTGCCTGGAGTGTGGGGTGGCAGGGTGAGCAGTTCTTC. Based on the CDR3 plus reference TRBV30 and TRBJ2-1, the full variable domain is SQTIHQWPATLVQPVGSPLSLECTVEGTSNPNLYWYRQAAGRGLQLLFYSVGIGQISSEVPQNLSASRPQDRQFILSSKKLLLSDSGFYLCAWSVGWQGEQFFGPGTRLTVL.

The V gene is TRBV11-3, the J gene TRBJ1-1; 9 bases match TRBD1. Germline V gene lookup returns CDR1 SGHNT and CDR2 YENEEA. V trimming: 2 bases; J trimming: 11 bases; junction bases outside the gene matches: 6. This CDR3 is 13 amino acids long. CDR3 nucleotides: TGTGCCAGCAGCTTATTACACAGGGGGCTGGCTTTCTTT. Protein: CASSLLHRGLAFF.

V and J are TRBV29-1 and TRBJ2-7; D tentatively reads TRBD1 or TRBD2 (6 bases each). The V gene's germline CDR1 is SQVTM and CDR2 ANQGSEA. CDR3 length: 11 residues. V shed 6 bases and J shed 6 bases, with 12 bases lying between them. The CDR3 DNA reads as TGCAGCGTGGGGGGCCCCTCCGAGCAGTACTTC. Its protein is CSVGGPSEQYF.

The chain couples TRBV4-1 to TRBJ1-5; D is possibly TRBD1 (5 bases). This CDR3 has 15 amino acids. V lost 1 base and J 2 bases, leaving 9 bases between the germline ends. Germline CDR1 MGHRA, CDR2 YSYEKL. CDR3 region: CASSQGGGGNQPQHF. CDR3 coding DNA: TGCGCCAGCAGCCAAGGGGGAGGGGGCAATCAGCCCCAGCATTTT.

This chain connects TRBV7-2 to TRBJ2-1; TRBD1 might be the D (6 bases). The CDR3 runs 14 residues. V was cut by 5 bases and J by 0 bases, with 8 bases left in between. The germline gives CDR1 SGHTA, CDR2 FQGNSA. For the CDR3, the DNA is TGTGCCAGCAGCCTCAGGGGCTCCTACAATGAGCAGTTCTTC. Protein product: CASSLRGSYNEQFF. Looking up the rest from reference TRBV7-2 and TRBJ2-1 gives the full variable domain: GAGVSQSPSNKVTEKGKDVELRCDPISGHTALYWYRQSLGQGLEFLIYFQGNSAPDKSGLPSDRFSAERTGGSVSTLTIQRTQQEDSAVYLCASSLRGSYNEQFFGPGTRLTVL.

The chain joins TRBV28 to TRBJ2-6; D may match TRBD1 or TRBD2 (6 bases each). The length of the CDR3 is 15 residues. CDR1 is MDHEN and CDR2 is SYDVKM in the germline V gene. The V end lost 5 bases, the J end lost 0 bases, and 8 bases lay between the germline ends. The CDR3 here is CASSGGPSGANVLTF. Written as DNA, the CDR3 is TGTGCCAGCAGTGGGGGGCCCTCTGGGGCCAACGTCCTGACTTTC.

The rearrangement links TRBV5-6 to TRBJ1-2; D possibly corresponds to TRBD1 (5 bases). Trimming pared 3 bases from V and 7 bases from J, leaving 16 bases between. The CDR3 has 14 residues. Germline values: CDR1 SGHDT, CDR2 YYEEEE. The CDR3 loop is CASSSGPGRGGYTF. As DNA, the CDR3 is TGTGCCAGCAGCTCCGGGCCAGGGAGGGGTGGCTACACCTTC. The entire variable domain, with the rest obtained from reference TRBV5-6 and TRBJ1-2, is as follows: DAGVTQSPTHLIKTRGQQVTLRCSPKSGHDTVSWYQQALGQGPQFIFQYYEEEERQRGNFPDRFSGHQFPNYSSELNVNALLLGDSALYLCASSSGPGRGGYTFGSGTRLTVV.

The V and J genes are TRBV7-2 and TRBJ2-2; D gene uncertain. With 1 base removed from V and 7 bases from J, the gap between germline ends came to 13 bases. This CDR3 contains 15 residues. Germline V CDR1 and CDR2: SGHTA, FQGNSA. CDR3 residues: CASSLGFFGIGELFF. The CDR3 nucleotides read TGTGCCAGCAGCTTAGGTTTTTTTGGGATCGGGGAGCTGTTTTTT.

J is TRBJ1-3 and V is TRBV15; D remains ambiguous. This CDR3 comprises 12 residues. Germline CDR1 and CDR2: LNHNV and YYDKDF (reference sequence). The germline V and J ends were trimmed by 4 bases and 0 bases, with 1 base remaining between them. In DNA, the CDR3 is TGTGCCACCAGCAACTCTGGAAACACCATATATTTT. Protein: CATSNSGNTIYF.

A word on this clone: Other DNA sequences within the sample encode an identical CDR3. The V call is TRBV2, the J call TRBJ1-5; D might be TRBD1 (6 bases). Per germline, CDR1 SNHLY and CDR2 FYNNEI. This CDR3 contains 14 residues. The V end lost 1 base, the J end lost 4 bases, and 8 bases lay between the germline ends. In nucleotides, the CDR3 is TGTGCCAGCAGTGAAGGCAGGGGAAATCAGCCCCAGCATTTT. It specifies CASSEGRGNQPQHF.

The chain carries TRBV5-1 and TRBJ2-5; D is unclear. The CDR3 consists of 11 residues. Per germline, CDR1 SGHRS and CDR2 YFSETQ. V lost 3 bases, J lost 5 bases, and 5 bases lay in between. CDR3 in amino acids: CASSYGETQYF. CDR3 in DNA: TGCGCCAGCAGCTATGGGGAGACCCAGTACTTC.

The V gene is TRBV7-2, the J gene TRBJ1-2, with 8 bases fitting TRBD1. The CDR3 runs to 15 residues. CDR1 is SGHTA and CDR2 is FQGNSA in the germline V gene. Trimming removed 0 bases from V and 6 bases from J; junction bases left unmatched: 6. CDR3 loop: CASSLARTGLDGYTF. CDR3 DNA: TGTGCCAGCAGCTTAGCTCGGACAGGGCTCGATGGCTACACCTTC.

The gene calls are TRBV10-1 and TRBJ2-4; D uncertain. The germline V gene has CDR1 WNHNN and CDR2 SYGVQD (reference sequence). This CDR3 is 15 amino acids long. Between the trimmed V and J ends, which lost 2 bases and 9 bases, there was a span of 17 bases. CDR3 in amino acids: CASSEDTLAKGIQYF. The CDR3 DNA follows: TGCGCCAGCAGTGAGGATACCCTGGCCAAAGGCATTCAGTACTTC.

The chain uses TRBV11-2 and TRBJ1-6; D not certain. Trimming pared 2 bases from V and 1 base from J, leaving 6 bases between. The CDR3 is made up of 15 amino acids. Per germline, CDR1 SGHAT and CDR2 FQNNGV. The DNA for the CDR3 is TGTGCCAGCAGCTTAACAGATTCCTATAATTCACCCCTCCACTTT. Its protein is CASSLTDSYNSPLHF.

To note about this clone: A junction end diverges from the germline sequence, so it may reflect a read error. The V call is TRBV6-6, the J call TRBJ1-1; TRBD1 aligns across 8 bases. The CDR3 consists of 12 residues. Germline V gives CDR1 MNHNY, CDR2 SVGAGI (reference sequence). The CDR3 region has the DNA TGTGCCAGCAGAAGACAGGGGTTTGAAACTTTCTTT. Its translation is CASRRQGFETFF.

The chain carries TRBV10-3 and TRBJ2-3; 9 bases align to TRBD2. V was clipped by 6 bases and J by 9 bases; unmatched bases: 16. The CDR3 consists of 16 residues. CDR1 is ENHRY, CDR2 SYGVKD, per germline. CDR3 sequence (DNA): TGTGCCATCAGCGTGACCCCGGGACTAGCCGGAATAACGCAGTATTTT. Protein sequence: CAISVTPGLAGITQYF.

The chain carries TRBV27 and TRBJ2-1; TRBD2 agrees at 12 bases. Germline CDR1 reads MNHEY; CDR2 reads SMNVEV (reference sequence). Unmatched junction bases numbered 5, after V lost 5 bases and J lost 9 bases. The CDR3 runs to 14 residues. CDR3 in amino acids: CASSLAGGPSEQFF. The CDR3 nucleotides are TGTGCCAGCAGTCTAGCGGGAGGGCCCAGTGAGCAGTTCTTC.

The chain employs TRBV11-2 and TRBJ2-7; 8 bases match TRBD2. The CDR3 contains 16 residues. In germline, CDR1 is SGHAT, CDR2 FQNNGV. The ends lost 6 bases at V and 3 bases at J; junction bases unmatched: 13. For the CDR3, the DNA is TGTGCCAGCAGGTCGTTGGGCGGGAGGACCAACTACGAGCAGTACTTC. Encoded protein: CASRSLGGRTNYEQYF.

This clone was counted a few times. The chain combines TRBV4-3 with TRBJ2-1, with D unclear. With 4 bases removed from V and 8 bases from J, the gap between germline ends came to 12 bases. Germline V gives CDR1 LGHNA, CDR2 YSLEER. CDR3 length: 13 amino acids. The CDR3 bases are TGCGCCAGCAGCCTCAGGACCGGGCATGAGCAGTTCTTC. This gives the protein CASSLRTGHEQFF.

The chain carries TRBV10-3 and TRBJ2-7, with TRBD1 identical over 8 bases. The CDR3 loop spans 14 amino acids. V lost 3 bases, J lost 5 bases, and 6 bases stayed unmatched. Germline V gene sequence: CDR1 ENHRY, CDR2 SYGVKD. CDR3 in amino acids: CAISDLGQDDEQYF. CDR3 nucleotides: TGTGCCATCAGTGACTTGGGACAGGACGACGAGCAGTACTTC.

The chain couples TRBV5-1 to TRBJ1-6, with D tentatively TRBD1 (5 bases). The CDR3 covers 16 residues. The ends were cut back, 0 bases at V and 4 bases at J, with 11 bases in the middle. Germline V gene data show CDR1 as SGHRS and CDR2 as YFSETQ. CDR3 DNA: TGCGCCAGCAGCTTGGCCGGGCAGGGATATAATTCACCCCTCCACTTT. This sequence encodes CASSLAGQGYNSPLHF.

The chain has TRBV11-2 and TRBJ2-7; TRBD1 matches 9 bases. The CDR3 has 15 residues. CDR1 and CDR2 (germline): SGHAT, FQNNGV. V lost 6 bases and J lost 3; bases outside the gene matches: 9. CDR3 region: CASSSSGTGYYEQYF. CDR3 nucleotide sequence: TGTGCCAGCAGTTCTTCCGGGACAGGGTACTACGAGCAGTACTTC.

This chain uses TRBV28 with TRBJ2-1, with 12 nucleotides matching TRBD1. The length of the CDR3 is 15 residues. The germline gives CDR1 MDHEN, CDR2 SYDVKM. J gave up 7 bases and V 5 bases, and 6 bases lay outside the gene matches. The CDR3, as DNA: TGTGCCAGCAGTCTTCCGGGACAGGGGGCAAATGAGCAGTTCTTC. Amino acid sequence: CASSLPGQGANEQFF.

The chain employs TRBV20-1 and TRBJ2-7, with a tentative D call TRBD1 (6 bases). CDR3 length: 14 amino acids. The ends were cut back, 3 bases at V and 4 bases at J, with 16 bases in the middle. The germline V gene has CDR1 DFQATT and CDR2 SNEGSKA (reference sequence). CDR3 DNA sequence: TGCAGTGCTAGTGGGGGTCTCACAGGGTACGAGCAGTACTTC. Translating it yields CSASGGLTGYEQYF.